These T cell receptor beta chains were read from a single sample in a study of blood T cell repertoires in COVID-19. Sequencing used immunoSEQ multiplex PCR; TCRdb keeps in-frame clones, though not all of them. Here the sample spans around 23,000 clones, roughly 74% being singletons. The material sequenced was peripheral blood. The receptor source for this set is a man in his forties or fifties with COVID-19, enrolled during active disease. Each CDR3 is given with its conserved first and last residue. The D gene is left open where the match is weak.

TRBV24-1	TRBJ2-7	.	CATSDGLYEQYF
TRBV3-1/TRBV3-2	TRBJ2-6	TRBD2	CASSRLAGLASGANVLTF
TRBV7-2	TRBJ1-1	.	CASSLELPGDTEAFF
TRBV7-9	TRBJ1-1	TRBD1	CASSPGGHTEAFF
TRBV10-3	TRBJ1-2	.	CAISESSPGQAYGYTF
TRBV6-2/TRBV6-3	TRBJ2-3	TRBD2	CASSPRTSGSTDTQYF
TRBV5-1	TRBJ1-4	TRBD1	CASSPDRANEKLFF
TRBV3-1/TRBV3-2	TRBJ2-7	.	CASSQDLSSGLSSYEQYF
TRBV19	TRBJ2-6	.	CASSSDSGANVLTF
TRBV11-2	TRBJ2-2	TRBD2	CASRRASGANTGELFF
TRBV11-2	TRBJ2-7	TRBD2	CASSLQVAGSHEQYF
TRBV6-1	TRBJ1-2	.	CASSEAKGNYGYTF
TRBV11-3	TRBJ2-3	.	CASSLGSGLVTDTQYF
TRBV7-6	TRBJ2-2	.	CASSSPNSSAPGTGELFF
TRBV3-1/TRBV3-2	TRBJ1-2	TRBD1	CASSPAGQGGLGYTF
TRBV7-8	TRBJ1-3	.	CASTPAGEFSGNTIYF
TRBV10-2	TRBJ2-7	TRBD1	CASSRDSSYEQYF
TRBV6-5	TRBJ1-1	.	CASSSAGAIPEAFF
TRBV19	TRBJ1-5	.	CASSIPTGISNQPQHF
TRBV28	TRBJ2-5	.	CASNGGDETQYF
TRBV27	TRBJ2-2	.	CASSLEGPNTGELFF
TRBV9	TRBJ1-1	.	CAREHPALF
TRBV5-1	TRBJ2-3	.	CASSLDTDSTDTQYF
TRBV10-3	TRBJ2-1	.	CAVHGEQGSGQFF
TRBV11-2	TRBJ2-5	.	CASSPQSPGAGQETQYF
TRBV30	TRBJ1-2	TRBD1	CAWSPTTGGYGYTF
TRBV5-4	TRBJ1-1	TRBD1	CASSDRGTVNTEAFF
TRBV2	TRBJ1-1	.	CASSPRGTEAFF
TRBV25-1	TRBJ1-5	.	CASSDKGTVNQPQHF